Sequencing of this T cell receptor (beta chain) was carried out in a study of identical twins. V gave up 0 bases and J gave up 7 bases; unmatched junction bases: 8. The CDR3 consists of 15 residues. Germline assignment: CDR1 SEHNR and CDR2 FQNEAQ (reference sequence). Addition of a universal primer site occurred through template switching, and cDNA carried unique molecular identifiers. MiXCR, run by TCRdb on the 5' RACE reads, gives a single entry per CDR3 protein. The table has about 720,000 distinct CDR3 sequences, 8% to 9% seen once. These data are also associated with another study on yellow fever vaccine responses in identical twins. As reported in that work: Vaccine-induced T cell responses in twins were reportedly observed to appear partly convergent, partly personalized.

The sequence came from a woman aged 18-29 years in good health. The sample taken for sequencing was PBMCs. The rearrangement joins TRBV7-9 to TRBJ1-2; 7 nucleotides line up with TRBD1. The CDR3: CASSLAMTGMGGYTF. CDR3 sequence (DNA): TGTGCCAGCAGCTTAGCGATGACAGGGATGGGTGGCTACACCTTC.